This T cell receptor (beta chain) was sequenced for a study of persistence of HIV-infected CD4 T cells. The libraries were made with immunoSEQ version 4 in survey mode. TCRdb's copy holds only in-frame clones and misses some; the assay was immunoSEQ multiplex PCR. The table lists 35,000 to 55,000 clones, less than 90% of them singletons. Nonspecific anti-CD3/anti-CD28 bead stimulation represents the broad CD4+ T cell repertoire. Responding CD4+ T cells were sorted by upregulation of both CD40 ligand and CD69. To note about this clone: Its antigen remains unknown.

This CDR3 has 16 amino acids. Germline lookup yields CDR1 SGHDT and CDR2 YYEEEE. Trimming removed 4 bases from V and 2 bases from J, with 16 bases in between. The sample consisted of CD4+ T cells sorted from PBMCs after approximately 19-hour stimulation, taken from a patient who received antiretroviral therapy. The rearrangement joins TRBV5-6 to TRBJ2-1, with D unresolved. The TCR was taken from an adult woman with HIV who was CMV-seropositive. This CDR3 is CASSPAAAPPYNEQFF. The CDR3 DNA reads as TGTGCCAGCAGCCCCGCCGCAGCGCCGCCCTACAATGAGCAGTTCTTC.